The rows below give T cell receptor beta chains drawn from one sample of a study of shared clonotypes between healthy human individuals. The data were produced by immunoSEQ multiplex PCR, yet TCRdb's version contains in-frame clones alone and is incomplete. Seen here are about 2.4 million clones, around nine tenths observed once, and the top ten hold around 0.14%. The sequencing input was naive CD4+ T cells sorted from blood. These receptors came from a man aged 18 to 29 in good health. Both conserved end residues are part of each CDR3. The D gene is left open where the match is weak. Rows give clone size only sometimes, using once, few, many, or a class for an expanded clone.

TRBV19	TRBJ1-5	.	TRBD1	CASSTGGTASNQPQHF	TGTGCCAGTAGTACCGGAGGGACAGCCAGCAATCAGCCCCAGCATTTT
TRBV10-3	TRBJ1-2	.	.	CAIEEVNYGYTF	TGTGCCATCGAGGAGGTTAACTATGGCTACACCTTC
TRBV6-4	TRBJ2-1	once	TRBD2	CASSSLAGGYSSYNEQFF	TGTGCCAGCAGCTCTCTAGCGGGAGGCTATAGCTCCTACAATGAGCAGTTCTTC
TRBV6-6	TRBJ1-6	.	.	CASSYGNNSPLHF	TGTGCCAGCAGTTACGGAAATAATTCACCCCTCCACTTT
TRBV19	TRBJ2-7	.	.	CASSLYGTGTSAYEQYF	TGTGCCAGTAGTTTATATGGTACCGGGACCTCAGCATACGAGCAGTACTTC
TRBV7-2	TRBJ2-1	few	.	CASSLGSEQFF	TGTGCCAGCAGCTTAGGGTCTGAGCAGTTCTTC
TRBV19	TRBJ1-1	.	TRBD1	CASNLGGTGSRAFF	TGTGCCAGTAACCTGGGAGGGACAGGGAGTCGAGCTTTCTTT
TRBV10-3	TRBJ2-3	.	TRBD2	CAISGTSGGAIDTQYF	TGTGCCATCAGCGGGACTAGCGGGGGGGCCATAGATACGCAGTATTTT
TRBV30	TRBJ1-1	few	.	CAWSIGGNTEAFF	TGTGCCTGGAGTATTGGAGGGAACACTGAAGCTTTCTTT
TRBV5-1	TRBJ1-5	.	.	CASSLEGGNQPQHF	TGCGCCAGCAGCTTGGAGGGGGGCAACCAGCCCCAGCATTTT
TRBV7-2	TRBJ1-5	.	.	CASSLASNQPQHF	TGTGCCAGCAGCTTAGCGTCGAATCAGCCCCAGCATTTT
TRBV11-2	TRBJ2-7	once	.	CASRDLSSYEQYF	TGTGCCAGCAGGGACCTTTCCTCCTACGAGCAGTACTTC
TRBV9	TRBJ2-3	.	.	CASSPRGTRTDTQYF	TGTGCCAGCAGCCCCAGGGGTACCCGCACAGATACGCAGTATTTT
TRBV7-6	TRBJ2-7	.	TRBD1	CASSLEGTGKYEQYF	TGTGCCAGCAGCTTAGAAGGGACAGGAAAATACGAGCAGTACTTC
TRBV9	TRBJ2-7	.	.	CASSAEGGYEQYF	TGTGCCAGCAGCGCCGAGGGGGGGTACGAGCAGTACTTC
TRBV4-1	TRBJ2-7	.	TRBD2	CASSQVGGDSSEQYF	TGCGCCAGCAGCCAAGTTGGGGGGGACTCATCCGAGCAGTACTTC
TRBV11-2	TRBJ2-5	.	TRBD2	CASSRGRVETQYF	TGTGCCAGCAGCCGAGGGAGGGTTGAGACCCAGTACTTC
TRBV5-6	TRBJ1-1	.	.	CASSRRRGPEAFF	TGTGCCAGCAGCAGACGGAGAGGACCTGAAGCTTTCTTT
TRBV2	TRBJ2-1	.	.	CASRGGVYNEQFF	TGTGCCAGCAGAGGGGGAGTCTACAATGAGCAGTTCTTC
TRBV10-2	TRBJ1-1	.	.	CASSDPGGGAEAFF	TGCGCCAGCAGTGACCCCGGGGGAGGCGCTGAAGCTTTCTTT